This T cell receptor (beta chain) emerged from a study of T cells after yellow fever vaccination (dated by TCRdb to between 2017 and 2020). Background on the whole study: The SMART-Seq v4 Ultra Low Input RNA kit was used to prepare libraries from fractions with low cell numbers. To follow T-cell clones before and after both primary and booster YFV17D yellow fever vaccination, bulk TCR alpha and beta repertoires underwent longitudinal sequencing. Two healthy male donors, one aged 18 to 29 and one aged 30 to 40 years, made up the cohort. Bulk PBMC replicates and cell subsets were isolated from blood drawn at multiple timepoints before and after both primary and secondary immunization.

The table lists this clonotype with a few counts. Its cognate antigen has yet to be identified. No base qualities exist here, and no much larger clone lies one base off it. The CDR3 goes from the cysteine to the phenylalanine over 16 residues. This entry keeps only the CDR3 DNA: 48 bases, framed from base 1. Via the germline V gene, CDR1 is SQVTM and CDR2 ANQGSEA. The germline V end is reduced by 4 bases and the J end by 3 bases; junction bases left unmatched: 10. TCR cDNA was synthesized by 5'RACE template switching, which introduced a universal primer site and unique molecular identifiers. cDNA synthesis was primed from both the TCR alpha and TCR beta constant segments. Libraries were amplified in two PCR steps, with sample barcodes and sequencing adapters added in the second step. Sequencing of libraries was performed on Illumina HiSeq 2500 (2x100 bp) or NovaSeq (2x150 bp). As for the original processing: MIGEC was used to demultiplex reads and collapse the reads into UMI consensus sequences, and MiXCR was used for V(D)J alignment. Vaccine-responding clonotypes were identified with edgeR using replicate PBMC samples, with FDR below 0.01 and a log2 fold change above 5 up to day 15 being required. Each bulk clonotype was labeled CD4 or CD8 based on which sequenced repertoire, CD4 or CD8, contained the clonotype at higher abundance. TCRdb reprocessing: public reads trimmed at Q25 with fastp, clones called with MiXCR, in-frame beta chains kept. Rows with a matching CDR3 protein are joined into one entry that keeps the most common DNA and genes. These V and J calls derive from TCRdb rather than the authors' analysis. Present in this sample are 610,000 or so distinct CDR3 sequences, about 12% of which were seen just once. The leading ten clones occupy more than 13% of the sample.

The sample's treatment or condition label, in plain terms: live attenuated yellow fever vaccine strain. At each blood-draw timepoint, two biological replicates of bulk PBMCs were obtained. A standard Ficoll-Paque protocol was used to isolate PBMCs from peripheral blood. TriZol was used to extract RNA from bulk PBMCs, CD4 and CD8 fractions, and dextramer-positive and dextramer-negative fractions. Broader findings and caveats from the paper: A small fraction of clonotypes appeared in both the CD4 and CD8 compartments, likely as a result of convergent recombination. The secondary T-cell response was found to be weaker but faster than the primary response, with a peak reached on day 5 rather than on day 15. Because abundant contaminating clonotypes from the bulk population could be contained in FACS-sorted repertoires, computational filtering was required. Most clones expanded after primary vaccination were re-detected after the booster (approximately 95% of CD4 and 88% of CD8), suggesting broad memory maintenance. Because the study included only two donors, the extent to which the findings can be generalized is limited.

The TCR originated in a man aged 25 to 40 who received the YFV17D yellow fever vaccine. In this chain, TRBV29-1 is recombined with TRBJ2-1; TRBD1 agrees with 9 junctional bases. Sequences were derived from PBMCs, sampled on the day of the yellow fever booster vaccination. The sequence in DNA is TGCAGCGTTGTAGGACGACAGGGGGGGTTCTACAATGAGCAGTTCTTC. Its translation is CSVVGRQGGFYNEQFF.